This T cell receptor (beta chain) was documented in a study of control samples from healthy donors and cancer patients. Method: immunoSEQ multiplex PCR; TCRdb's copy keeps in-frame clones and lacks some. The sample lists approximately 110,000 clones; about 89% were seen once. V gave up 1 base and J gave up 7 bases, with 14 bases separating them. The CDR3 consists of 15 residues. The germline CDR1 and CDR2 sequences are MGHRA and YSYEKL. The genes are TRBV4-1 and TRBJ2-1; D is unclear. The TCR was taken from a woman aged 50 to 60 in good health. Sequenced input: blood. The CDR3 DNA is TGCGCCAGCAGCCAAGCTCCTTTGGTTCAGAATGAGCAGTTCTTC. Protein: CASSQAPLVQNEQFF.